The clone carrying this T cell receptor (beta chain) was detected once. This sample was taken from a study of blood T cell repertoires in COVID-19. Study details: The United States, Italy and Spain were the sources of the acute and convalescent COVID-19 samples. Nucleic acid was either cDNA or gDNA, and it came from T cells, B-cell-depleted T cells, or PBMCs.

Sequencing was performed with immunoSEQ multiplex PCR; in TCRdb, only in-frame clones are kept and a portion is missing. Altogether 150,000 to 200,000 clones are present, 80% to 90% being singletons, with the ten largest covering about 2.6%. Germline V gene data show CDR1 as SEHNR and CDR2 as FQNEAQ (reference sequence). The ends lost 5 bases at V and 3 bases at J; junction bases unmatched: 15. The CDR3 is made up of 17 amino acids. This chain joins TRBV7-9 and TRBJ2-7, with 8 bases that match TRBD1. The TCR was taken from a man aged 55 to 69 with acute or convalescent COVID-19. Input material: peripheral blood. Written as DNA, the CDR3 is TGTGCCAGCAGCCCCAGGGGAGGACAGGGTCGATTCTACGAGCAGTACTTC. Translated: CASSPRGGQGRFYEQYF.